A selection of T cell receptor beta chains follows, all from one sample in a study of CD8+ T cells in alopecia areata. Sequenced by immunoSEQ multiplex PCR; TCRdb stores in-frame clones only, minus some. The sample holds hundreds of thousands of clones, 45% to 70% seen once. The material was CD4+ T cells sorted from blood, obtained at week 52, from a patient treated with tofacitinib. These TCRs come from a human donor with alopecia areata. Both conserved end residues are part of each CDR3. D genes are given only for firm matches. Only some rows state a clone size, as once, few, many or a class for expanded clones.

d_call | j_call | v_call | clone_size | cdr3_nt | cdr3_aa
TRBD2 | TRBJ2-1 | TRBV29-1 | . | TGCAGCGTTGCCACGGGGGGGGGCAATGAGCAGTTCTTC | CSVATGGGNEQFF
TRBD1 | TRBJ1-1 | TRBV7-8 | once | TGTGCCAGCAGCCATCGACAGGGGGCAGTAGCTGAAGCTTTCTTT | CASSHRQGAVAEAFF
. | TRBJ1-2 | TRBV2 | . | TGTGCCAGCAGTGAAGGGGGGCGGAGCTACACCTTC | CASSEGGRSYTF
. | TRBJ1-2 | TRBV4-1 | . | TGCGCCAGCAGCCAAGAACGGGGGTATGGCTACACCTTC | CASSQERGYGYTF
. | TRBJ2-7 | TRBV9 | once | TGTGCCAGCAGCGTAGGGCAGGGGAGCCACGAGCAGTACTTC | CASSVGQGSHEQYF
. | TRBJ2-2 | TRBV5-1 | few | TGCGCCAGCTCCACGGGTCAGACGAACACCGGGGAGCTGTTTTTT | CASSTGQTNTGELFF
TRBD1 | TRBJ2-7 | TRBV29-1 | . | TGCAGCGTTGGACCCGTTGGGACAGGGTTAACCCACGAGCAGTACTTC | CSVGPVGTGLTHEQYF
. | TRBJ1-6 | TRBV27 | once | TGTGCCAGCACTTCCCATCAGGACCGGGGTTCACCCCTCCACTTT | CASTSHQDRGSPLHF
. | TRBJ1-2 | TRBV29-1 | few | TGCAGCGCCCAAGGGCAGCAATATGGCTACACCTTC | CSAQGQQYGYTF
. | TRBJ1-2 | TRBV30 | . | TGTGCCTGGAGTGTAGCGGGGAATGGCTACACCTTC | CAWSVAGNGYTF
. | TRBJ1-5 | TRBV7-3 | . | TGTGCCAGCAGCTTAAGACAGCCCCAGCATTTT | CASSLRQPQHF
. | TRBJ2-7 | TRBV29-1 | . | TGCAGCGTTGCGCGGGCCTACGAGCAGTACTTC | CSVARAYEQYF
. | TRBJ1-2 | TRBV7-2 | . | TGTGCCAGCAGCCACTCTAGATACTATGGCTACACCTTC | CASSHSRYYGYTF
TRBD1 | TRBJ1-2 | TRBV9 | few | TGTGCCAGCGCCCGGGACAGCCTTTATGGCTACACCTTC | CASARDSLYGYTF
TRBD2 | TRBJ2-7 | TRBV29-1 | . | TGCAGCGTTCGATCAGCGGGGGACTACGAGCAGTACTTC | CSVRSAGDYEQYF
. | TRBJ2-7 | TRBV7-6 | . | TGTGCCAGCAGCTTCGGAGACAGCTCCTACGAGCAGTACTTC | CASSFGDSSYEQYF
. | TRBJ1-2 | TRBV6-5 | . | TGTGCCAGCAGTGACAGGCCCTATGGCTACACCTTC | CASSDRPYGYTF
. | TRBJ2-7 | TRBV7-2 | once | TGTGCCAGCAGCCCTCACGATAAGTACGAGCAGTACTTC | CASSPHDKYEQYF
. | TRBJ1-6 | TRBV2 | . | TGTGCCAGCGTAGCAAACTCCTATAATTCACCCCTCCACTTT | CASVANSYNSPLHF
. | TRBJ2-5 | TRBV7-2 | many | TGTGCCAGCAGCTTAGTGGCCAAAAAGGAGGAGACCCAGTACTTC | CASSLVAKKEETQYF
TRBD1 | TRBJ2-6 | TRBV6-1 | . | TGTGCCAGCCGGGAAGCCGGGACAGGATACTCTGGGGCCAACGTCCTGACTTTC | CASREAGTGYSGANVLTF
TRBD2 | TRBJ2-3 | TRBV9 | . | TGTGCCAGCAGCGCAGAAGCGGGGGGACGCACAGATACGCAGTATTTT | CASSAEAGGRTDTQYF
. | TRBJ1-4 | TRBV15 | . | TGTGCCACCAGCAGTCACATCAGGGAGGCTAATGAAAAACTGTTTTTT | CATSSHIREANEKLFF
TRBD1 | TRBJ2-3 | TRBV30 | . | TGTGCCTGGAGTGGACAGGGCGGCACAGATACGCAGTATTTT | CAWSGQGGTDTQYF
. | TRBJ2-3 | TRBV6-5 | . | TGTGCCAGCAGTCAAAGGAAAGATGGCGATACGCAGTATTTT | CASSQRKDGDTQYF
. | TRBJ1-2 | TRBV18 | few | TGTGCCAGCTCCCAAGACAGGTCTGGCTATGGCTACACCTTC | CASSQDRSGYGYTF
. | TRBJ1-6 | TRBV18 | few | TGTGCCAGCTCACCAGGAGTGAGCTCCTATAATTCACCCCTCCACTTT | CASSPGVSSYNSPLHF
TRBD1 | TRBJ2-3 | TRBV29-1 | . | TGCAGCGGCTCCCAGGGGGCTAGGGCAGATACGCAGTATTTT | CSGSQGARADTQYF
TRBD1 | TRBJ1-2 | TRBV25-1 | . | TGTGCCAGCAGTGCGACAGGGAAAACTTATGGCTACACCTTC | CASSATGKTYGYTF